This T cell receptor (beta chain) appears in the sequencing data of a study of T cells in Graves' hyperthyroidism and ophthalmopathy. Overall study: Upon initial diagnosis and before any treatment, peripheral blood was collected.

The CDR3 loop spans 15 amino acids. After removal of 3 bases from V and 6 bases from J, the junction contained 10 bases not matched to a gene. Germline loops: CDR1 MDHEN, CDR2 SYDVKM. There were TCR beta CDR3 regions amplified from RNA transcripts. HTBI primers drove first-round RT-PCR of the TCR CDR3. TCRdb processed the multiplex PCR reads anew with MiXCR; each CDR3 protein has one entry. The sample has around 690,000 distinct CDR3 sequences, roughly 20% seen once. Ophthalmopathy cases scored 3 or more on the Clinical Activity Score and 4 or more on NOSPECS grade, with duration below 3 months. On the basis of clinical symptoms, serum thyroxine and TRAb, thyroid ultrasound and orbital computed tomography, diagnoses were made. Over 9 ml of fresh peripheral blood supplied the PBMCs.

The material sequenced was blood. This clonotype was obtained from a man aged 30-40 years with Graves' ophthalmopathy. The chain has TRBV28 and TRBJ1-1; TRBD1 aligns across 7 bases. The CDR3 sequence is CASSLKGGRSAEAFF. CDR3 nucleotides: TGTGCCAGCAGTTTGAAAGGGGGCAGAAGCGCTGAAGCTTTCTTT.